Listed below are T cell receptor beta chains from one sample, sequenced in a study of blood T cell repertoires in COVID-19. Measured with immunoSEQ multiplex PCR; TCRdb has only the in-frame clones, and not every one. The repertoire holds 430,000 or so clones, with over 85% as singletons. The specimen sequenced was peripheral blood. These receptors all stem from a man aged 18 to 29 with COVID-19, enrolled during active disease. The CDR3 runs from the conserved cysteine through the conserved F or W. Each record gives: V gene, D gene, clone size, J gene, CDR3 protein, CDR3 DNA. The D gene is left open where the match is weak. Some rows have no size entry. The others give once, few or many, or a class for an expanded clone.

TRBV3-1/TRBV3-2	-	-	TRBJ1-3	CASSPSSGNTIYF	TGTGCCAGCAGCCCGAGCTCTGGAAACACCATATATTTT
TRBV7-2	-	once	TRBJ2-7	CASTQMGGRYYEQYF	TGTGCCAGCACCCAAATGGGAGGTCGTTATTACGAGCAGTACTTC
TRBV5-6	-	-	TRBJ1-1	CASSFLAGYTEAFF	TGTGCCAGCAGCTTTCTGGCGGGGTACACTGAAGCTTTCTTT
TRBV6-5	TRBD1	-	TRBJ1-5	CASSISGTENQPQHF	TGTGCCAGCAGCATATCCGGGACAGAAAATCAGCCCCAGCATTTT
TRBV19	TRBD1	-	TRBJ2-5	CASSMAGGTGFGETQYF	TGTGCCAGTAGTATGGCGGGCGGGACAGGGTTCGGGGAGACCCAGTACTTC
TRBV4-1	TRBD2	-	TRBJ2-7	CASSQFSGSLEQYF	TGCGCCAGCAGCCAATTTAGCGGGTCGCTTGAGCAGTACTTC
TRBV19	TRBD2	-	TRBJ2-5	CASSWRLAGGRETQYF	TGTGCCAGTAGTTGGCGGCTAGCGGGGGGTAGGGAGACCCAGTACTTC
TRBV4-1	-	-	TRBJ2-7	CASSQTGPSGAYEQYF	TGCGCCAGCAGCCAGACAGGGCCATCGGGGGCATACGAGCAGTACTTC
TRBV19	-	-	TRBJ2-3	CASSMQGSPDTQYF	TGTGCCAGTAGTATGCAGGGCAGTCCAGATACGCAGTATTTT
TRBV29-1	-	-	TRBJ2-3	CSAGLMEADTQYF	TGCAGCGCCGGCCTCATGGAGGCAGATACGCAGTATTTT